The next 21 T cell receptor beta chains were all read from a single sample in a study of radiotherapy plus CTLA-4 blockade in lung cancer (dated by TCRdb to 2016 to 2019). The library was obtained by the immunoSEQ multiplex PCR assay. TCRdb re-hosts the immuneACCESS table, in-frame sequences only. Its copies lack some clones; in the studies checked, an unresolved V gene accounts for under half of them, and the cause for the rest is not known. This sample holds 70,000 to 95,000 clones; around 83% were observed only once. The ten largest clones represent less than 15% of the sample. The material sequenced was peripheral blood, taken from a patient treated with radiotherapy plus ipilimumab. Source of these receptors: a human donor with non-small cell lung cancer that progressed on radiotherapy plus ipilimumab.

The chain couples TRBV6-1 to TRBJ2-3, with 11 bases lining up with TRBD2. In germline, CDR1 is MNHNS, CDR2 SASEGT. The CDR3 consists of 13 residues. V was clipped by 8 bases and J by 3 bases; unmatched bases: 1. CDR3 loop: CASLAGGTDTQYF. CDR3 coding DNA: TGTGCCAGCCTAGCGGGGGGAACAGATACGCAGTATTTT.

The J gene is TRBJ1-6, the V gene TRBV28; 11 bases line up with TRBD1. V trimming: 3 bases; J trimming: 10 bases; junction bases outside the gene matches: 8. The CDR3 is 16 amino acids. Germline V gene lookup returns CDR1 MDHEN and CDR2 SYDVKM. CDR3 sequence (DNA): TGTGCCAGCAGTTTGAGGTGGACAGGGGGCAAGTCACCCCTCCACTTT. It codes for CASSLRWTGGKSPLHF.

This clone was seen once. The V and J genes are TRBV7-9 and TRBJ1-3; D remains ambiguous. The V and J ends lost 4 bases and 0 bases respectively, with 7 bases between them. Germline values: CDR1 SEHNR, CDR2 FQNEAQ (reference sequence). The CDR3 loop spans 14 amino acids. CDR3 protein: CASSWAFSGNTIYF. DNA of the CDR3: TGTGCCAGCAGCTGGGCCTTCTCTGGAAACACCATATATTTT.

The chain carries TRBV7-7 and TRBJ2-5, with TRBD1 identical over 7 bases. CDR1 SSHAT and CDR2 FNYEAQ come from the germline V gene (reference sequence). Trimming took 5 bases from V and 3 from J; bases not matched to a gene: 6. The CDR3 runs 14 residues. The CDR3 is CASSLRGQKETQYF. The CDR3 DNA reads as TGTGCCAGCAGCCTCAGGGGACAGAAAGAGACCCAGTACTTC.

This chain links TRBV7-2 with TRBJ2-5, with D possibly TRBD1 on 6 matching bases. The CDR3 sequence is 14 residues long. The V and J ends lost 1 base and 5 bases respectively, with 11 bases between them. Germline V gene data show CDR1 as SGHTA and CDR2 as FQGNSA. For the CDR3, the DNA is TGTGCCAGCAGCTTAGTGGGGGCGTGGGAGACCCAGTACTTC. It codes for CASSLVGAWETQYF.

V is TRBV6-5 and J is TRBJ2-2, with D perhaps TRBD1 (6 bases). The germline CDR1 and CDR2 sequences are MNHEY and SVGAGI. V was cut by 5 bases and J by 0 bases, with 10 bases left in between. CDR3 size: 15 residues. CDR3 DNA: TGTGCCAGCAGTCGGAGGACAGCGAACACCGGGGAGCTGTTTTTT. Encoded protein: CASSRRTANTGELFF.

This chain uses TRBV6-6 with TRBJ1-1; TRBD1 is a possible D gene (6 bases). Germline CDR1 MNHNY, CDR2 SVGAGI (reference sequence). The CDR3 extends over 15 amino acids. V lost 5 bases and J lost 1, with 14 bases in between. CDR3 coding DNA: TGTGCCAGCAGTGATTACAGGGTTAAGAACACTGAAGCTTTCTTT. Amino acids: CASSDYRVKNTEAFF.

CDR3 sequence (DNA): TGTGCCAGCAGTACCCTCGGAGGTAACAATGAGCAGTTCTTC. The encoded protein is CASSTLGGNNEQFF. This chain links TRBV28 with TRBJ2-1; a weak D match, TRBD2 (5 bases). The V end lost 5 bases, the J end lost 5 bases, and 13 bases lay between the germline ends. The length of the CDR3 is 14 residues. Germline CDR1 MDHEN, CDR2 SYDVKM.

The chain couples TRBV27 to TRBJ2-6; 9 nucleotides align to TRBD1. The CDR3 is made up of 20 amino acids. Germline CDR1 MNHEY, CDR2 SMNVEV (reference sequence). Trimming took 5 bases from V and 0 from J; bases not matched to a gene: 14. The CDR3, as DNA: TGTGCCAGCAGTAACATCCTGGGCGGGACAGGGAACTCTGGGGCCAACGTCCTGACTTTC. The encoded protein is CASSNILGGTGNSGANVLTF.

The chain is built from TRBV5-4 and TRBJ2-5, with a weak D call TRBD1 (5 bases). V shed 4 bases and J shed 1 base, with 11 bases lying between them. The CDR3 has 14 residues. Germline CDR1 SGHNT, CDR2 YYREEE (reference sequence). CDR3 residues: CASSTWTTQETQYF. The DNA of the CDR3 is TGTGCCAGCAGCACCTGGACAACCCAAGAGACCCAGTACTTC.

This clone was detected a few times. The J gene is TRBJ2-3, the V gene TRBV7-9; a possible D gene is TRBD2 (5 bases). Germline V lookup: CDR1 SEHNR, CDR2 FQNEAQ (reference sequence). The CDR3 loop spans 14 amino acids. V was pared by 5 bases and J by 0 bases, with 9 bases between. In DNA form, the CDR3 reads TGTGCCAGCAGCCCCAGAGGGAGCACAGATACGCAGTATTTT. Protein product: CASSPRGSTDTQYF.

The rearrangement uses TRBV10-1 and TRBJ2-7; D not resolved. CDR1 WNHNN and CDR2 SYGVQD come from the germline V gene (reference sequence). Deletions cut 4 bases from V and 4 bases from J, with 5 bases between. The CDR3 sequence is 11 residues long. CDR3 sequence (DNA): TGCGCCAGCAGTGCGGGTTACGAGCAGTACTTC. Residues: CASSAGYEQYF.

The CDR3 DNA sequence: TGTGCCAGCAGCTTAGACTTGGGGGCGGGTGGAAACACCATATATTTT. It encodes CASSLDLGAGGNTIYF. J is TRBJ1-3 and V is TRBV7-2, with a weak D call TRBD1 (6 bases). Germline CDR1 is SGHTA and CDR2 is FQGNSA. The CDR3 length is 16 residues. V shed 1 base and J shed 3 bases, with 13 bases lying between them.

This clone was seen just once. The chain carries TRBV6-1 and TRBJ1-2; D is unclear. The CDR3 is made up of 13 amino acids. V lost 1 base to trimming and J lost 8 bases, with 11 bases between them. In germline, CDR1 is MNHNS, CDR2 SASEGT. In nucleotides, the CDR3 is TGTGCCAGCAGTGAAGGGGTAAATTTGGGCTACACCTTC. It yields the protein CASSEGVNLGYTF.

The J gene is TRBJ2-7, the V gene TRBV28, with TRBD2 as a possible D gene (6 bases). There are 14 residues in the CDR3. From germline, CDR1 is MDHEN and CDR2 SYDVKM. V gave up 7 bases and J gave up 5 bases, with 18 bases separating them. Written as DNA, the CDR3 is TGTGCCAGCAAACCCGGGACTCGTGTCGACGAGCAGTACTTC. Protein product: CASKPGTRVDEQYF. Complete variable domain (other parts from reference TRBV28 and TRBJ2-7): DVKVTQSSRYLVKRTGEKVFLECVQDMDHENMFWYRQDPGLGLRLIYFSYDVKMKEKGDIPEGYSVSREKKERFSLILESASTNQTSMYLCASKPGTRVDEQYFGPGTRLTVT.

The chain employs TRBV7-9 and TRBJ1-1, with D hard to call. Deletions cut 1 base from V and 3 bases from J, with 9 bases between. This CDR3 contains 14 residues. Germline values: CDR1 SEHNR, CDR2 FQNEAQ (reference sequence). The CDR3 bases are TGTGCCAGCAGCTTAGGTCAGCCCTACACTGAAGCTTTCTTT. Protein: CASSLGQPYTEAFF. The full variable domain, its missing parts supplied by reference TRBV7-9 and TRBJ1-1, is DTGVSQNPRHKITKRGQNVTFRCDPISEHNRLYWYRQTLGQGPEFLTYFQNEAQLEKSRLLSDRFSAERPKGSFSTLEIQRTEQGDSAMYLCASSLGQPYTEAFFGQGTRLTVV.

The V and J genes are TRBV6-1 and TRBJ1-1, with D perhaps matching TRBD1 (5 bases). This CDR3 has 15 amino acids. CDR1 is MNHNS, CDR2 SASEGT, per germline. V lost 0 bases and J 10 bases, leaving 18 bases between the germline ends. The CDR3 spells CASSEARGEGSGAFF. CDR3 bases: TGTGCCAGCAGTGAAGCGCGGGGGGAGGGGAGCGGAGCTTTCTTT.

The CDR3 here is CASSIFTSGTNEKLFF. The CDR3 coding sequence is TGTGCCAGTAGTATTTTCACATCGGGCACTAATGAAAAACTGTTTTTT. The gene calls are TRBV19 and TRBJ1-4; no clear D. The CDR3 is 16 amino acids. CDR1 LNHDA and CDR2 SQIVND come from the germline V gene (reference sequence). V lost 3 bases and J 2 bases, leaving 13 bases between the germline ends.

The chain has TRBV18 and TRBJ1-4; no clear D gene. This CDR3 spans 13 amino acids. Deletions cut 1 base from V and 5 bases from J, with 5 bases between. Per germline, CDR1 KGHSH and CDR2 LQKENI. The CDR3 loop reads CASSPRRNEKLFF. CDR3 nucleotide sequence: TGTGCCAGCTCACCACGACGAAATGAAAAACTGTTTTTT.

The V gene is TRBV7-2, the J gene TRBJ2-7, with D possibly being TRBD1 or TRBD2 (5 bases each). This CDR3 region has 15 residues. Germline V gene lookup returns CDR1 SGHTA and CDR2 FQGNSA. The V end lost 1 base, the J end lost 0 bases, and 10 bases lay between the germline ends. The CDR3 DNA reads as TGTGCCAGCAGCTTAGACGGGGCGAGCTCCTACGAGCAGTACTTC. This codes for CASSLDGASSYEQYF.

V usage is TRBV5-4 and J usage is TRBJ2-7; 9 positions agree with TRBD1. The V gene end was trimmed by 3 bases and the J gene end by 0 bases; junction bases not matched to a gene: 4. The CDR3 spans 15 residues. CDR1 and CDR2 (germline): SGHNT, YYREEE (reference sequence). The CDR3 protein is CASSSTGGNSYEQYF. In DNA, the CDR3 is TGTGCCAGCAGCTCGACAGGGGGAAACTCCTACGAGCAGTACTTC.